Listed here are 27 T cell receptor beta chains from one sample, sequenced in a study of cytomegalovirus exposure and HLA in healthy donors. Primers included in the PCR were 60 Vbeta and 13 Jbeta primers. Sequencing was performed with immunoSEQ multiplex PCR; in TCRdb, only in-frame clones are kept and a portion is missing. The profile shows fewer than 150,000 clones, approximately 60% of them singletons. The sequenced sample consisted of PBMCs. Every receptor here comes from a human donor in good health.

The V and J genes are TRBV5-1 and TRBJ2-3; TRBD2 aligns across 8 bases. The CDR3 runs to 16 residues. The germline CDR1 and CDR2 sequences are SGHRS and YFSETQ. V shed 2 bases, J shed 2 bases, and the junction held 7 bases outside the gene matches. This chain's CDR3 is CASSFTAGVDTDTQYF. CDR3 coding DNA: TGCGCCAGCAGCTTTACAGCGGGAGTTGACACAGATACGCAGTATTTT.

On this clone itself: Sequence at one end of the junction differs from germline and may be a read error. The chain recombines TRBV7-7 with TRBJ2-2; the D gene is possibly TRBD2 (5 bases). This CDR3 is 15 amino acids long. Germline lookup yields CDR1 SSHAT and CDR2 FNYEAQ (reference sequence). The CDR3 DNA sequence: TGTGCTAGCAGCTTAAACCCAAAGGGAGCCGGGGAGCTGTTTTTT. This gives the protein CASSLNPKGAGELFF.

The chain joins TRBV28 to TRBJ2-7; D is unclear. Trimming took off 5 bases at V and 2 bases at J, with 10 bases between the two ends. Germline V lookup: CDR1 MDHEN, CDR2 SYDVKM. The CDR3 is made up of 13 amino acids. The CDR3 loop is CASSAEATYEQYF. In DNA form, the CDR3 reads TGTGCCAGCAGTGCGGAAGCTACCTACGAGCAGTACTTC.

The chain links TRBV18 to TRBJ2-6; 9 bases line up with TRBD1. J gave up 2 bases and V 5 bases, and 1 base lay outside the gene matches. CDR1 is KGHSH, CDR2 LQKENI, per germline. The CDR3 totals 15 residues. As DNA, the CDR3 is TGTGCCAGCTCAGGGACAGGGACTGGGGCCAACGTCCTGACTTTC. This codes for CASSGTGTGANVLTF.

The V call is TRBV11-2, the J call TRBJ2-1; no clear D. Trimming shortened V by 1 base and J by 12 bases, and 16 bases separated the two germline ends. The CDR3 covers 14 residues. Germline V lookup: CDR1 SGHAT, CDR2 FQNNGV. The CDR3 sequence is CASSLGSPPPWQFF. The CDR3 DNA is TGTGCCAGCAGCTTAGGCAGTCCCCCCCCATGGCAGTTCTTC.

This sequence joins TRBV28 and TRBJ2-1; TRBD2 is a possible D gene (6 bases). Looked up from germline, CDR1 is MDHEN and CDR2 is SYDVKM. V shed 7 bases and J shed 8 bases, with 18 bases lying between them. The CDR3 is 14 residues long. This CDR3 reads CASKPWAGIDEQFF. DNA for the CDR3: TGTGCCAGCAAACCCTGGGCGGGGATCGATGAGCAGTTCTTC.

This clone was counted a single time. The junction shows a germline mismatch at one end, possibly a read error. The same CDR3 can be traced to other DNA sequences in this sample. The CDR3 here is CASSGTDSNTEAFF. DNA of the CDR3: TGCGCCAGCAGTGGCACCGACTCGAACACTGAGGCTTTCTTT. The rearrangement joins TRBV10-1 to TRBJ1-1; no definite D call. CDR1 and CDR2 (germline): WNHNN, SYGVQD (reference sequence). The CDR3 is 14 residues long.

Only a few counts were recorded for this clone. Compared with germline, one end of the junction differs, possibly owing to a read error. This rearrangement joins TRBV6-1 to TRBJ1-2; perhaps TRBD1 as D (5 bases). The length of the CDR3 is 13 residues. Germline V gene sequence: CDR1 MNHNS, CDR2 SASEGT. The CDR3 spells CASSEVGGYGYTF. In DNA, the CDR3 is TGTGCCAGCAGCGAAGTGGGGGGCTATGGCTACACCTTC.

The V call is TRBV18, the J call TRBJ2-1; TRBD1 is a possible D gene (7 bases). Germline-derived CDR1 and CDR2 are KGHSH and LQKENI. Deletions cut 6 bases from V and 6 bases from J, with 9 bases between. The CDR3 is 12 amino acids. CDR3 residues: CASSQGGNEQFF. The CDR3 DNA reads as TGTGCCAGCTCCCAGGGGGGCAATGAGCAGTTCTTC. The full variable domain, rest sourced from reference TRBV18 and TRBJ2-1, is NAGVMQNPRHLVRRRGQEARLRCSPMKGHSHVYWYRQLPEEGLKFMVYLQKENIIDESGMPKERFSAEFPKEGPSILRIQQVVRGDSAAYFCASSQGGNEQFFGPGTRLTVL.

The chain recombines TRBV27 with TRBJ2-1; 9 nucleotides align to TRBD1. The CDR3 runs to 15 residues. Germline CDR1 is MNHEY and CDR2 is SMNVEV (reference sequence). Trimming cost V 6 bases and J 7 bases; bases outside gene matches: 10. The CDR3 DNA reads as TGTGCCAGCAGCCCTACAGGGGGCCCGAGGAATGAGCAGTTCTTC. Amino acid sequence: CASSPTGGPRNEQFF.

The rearrangement joins TRBV7-8 to TRBJ1-2; 9 nucleotides agree with TRBD1. The V segment lost 5 bases and the J segment 0 bases; nucleotides outside the gene matches: 7. The CDR3 is 16 residues long. Germline CDR1 SGHVS, CDR2 FQNEAQ. This chain's CDR3 is CASSTGQGISNYGYTF. In nucleotides, the CDR3 is TGTGCCAGCAGCACGGGACAGGGTATTTCTAACTATGGCTACACCTTC.

This clone was observed a single time. The chain links TRBV9 to TRBJ1-2; D perhaps matches TRBD1 (5 bases). Germline CDR1 reads SGDLS; CDR2 reads YYNGEE. Trimming removed 4 bases from V and 7 bases from J, with 29 bases in between. CDR3 length equals 18 residues. CDR3 nucleotide sequence: TGTGCCAGCAGCCCTACTTCAGCCCCGGGGCCGGGGGGGGGTGGCTACACCTTC. This sequence encodes CASSPTSAPGPGGGGYTF. The entire variable domain, with the rest obtained from reference TRBV9 and TRBJ1-2, is as follows: DSGVTQTPKHLITATGQRVTLRCSPRSGDLSVYWYQQSLDQGLQFLIQYYNGEERAKGNILERFSAQQFPDLHSELNLSSLELGDSALYFCASSPTSAPGPGGGGYTFGSGTRLTVV.

The gene calls are TRBV19 and TRBJ1-1; tentative D call: TRBD1 (6 bases). Trimming took 10 bases from V and 1 from J, leaving 16 bases between them. The CDR3 consists of 14 residues. CDR1 is LNHDA, CDR2 SQIVND, per germline (reference sequence). The CDR3: CATETGLGNTEAFF. The CDR3, as DNA: TGTGCCACCGAAACAGGGTTGGGGAACACTGAAGCTTTCTTT.

The J gene is TRBJ2-5, the V gene TRBV5-6; 7 bases match TRBD1. Trimming took 1 base from V and 5 from J; bases not matched to a gene: 5. Germline V CDR1 and CDR2: SGHDT, YYEEEE. The CDR3 length is 14 residues. The CDR3 spells CASSLSGGIETQYF. CDR3 in DNA: TGTGCCAGCAGCTTGTCAGGGGGTATTGAGACCCAGTACTTC.

The chain joins TRBV28 to TRBJ2-3; 9 positions agree with TRBD2. Germline V gene lookup returns CDR1 MDHEN and CDR2 SYDVKM. The CDR3 spans 16 residues. V shed 5 bases and J 2 bases; nucleotides not matched to a gene: 8. CDR3 loop: CASSPSLAGPTDTQYF. In DNA, the CDR3 is TGTGCCAGCAGTCCCTCTCTAGCGGGGCCCACAGATACGCAGTATTTT.

This clone turned up a few times. The genes are TRBV6-1 and TRBJ2-6, with D possibly TRBD1 on 5 matching bases. The CDR3 covers 15 residues. CDR1 is MNHNS and CDR2 is SASEGT in the germline V gene. With 1 base removed from V and 2 bases from J, the gap between germline ends came to 6 bases. The chain's CDR3 is CASSEGGAGANVLTF. The CDR3 nucleotides read TGTGCCAGCAGTGAAGGGGGCGCTGGGGCCAACGTCCTGACTTTC.

This clone was seen once. V and J are TRBV7-9 and TRBJ2-7, with 7 nucleotides matching TRBD1. The V gene end was trimmed by 4 bases and the J gene end by 2 bases; junction bases not matched to a gene: 8. This CDR3 contains 15 residues. Per the germline V gene, CDR1 is SEHNR and CDR2 is FQNEAQ (reference sequence). Written as DNA, the CDR3 is TGTGCCAGCAGCTACCGGGACAGAGGGGCCTACGAGCAGTACTTC. Amino acids: CASSYRDRGAYEQYF.

This clone was detected only a few times. The rearrangement uses TRBV28 and TRBJ1-2, with D perhaps matching TRBD1 (5 bases). Germline-derived CDR1 and CDR2 are MDHEN and SYDVKM. V was cut by 7 bases and J by 6 bases, with 18 bases left in between. This CDR3 spans 14 amino acids. CDR3 nucleotides: TGTGCCAGCAACATGGGGGGGAACCGTCATGGCTACACCTTC. Its protein product is CASNMGGNRHGYTF.

The chain links TRBV14 to TRBJ2-7; 9 bases map to TRBD1. Trimming at V came to 2 bases and at J to 10 bases, leaving 9 bases not matched to a gene. Germline values: CDR1 SGHDN, CDR2 FVKESK. The CDR3 is 14 amino acids. The CDR3 sequence is CASSQTGGLWIQYF. The CDR3 DNA reads as TGTGCCAGCAGCCAAACAGGGGGCTTGTGGATTCAGTACTTC. Complete variable domain (other parts from reference TRBV14 and TRBJ2-7): EAGVTQFPSHSVIEKGQTVTLRCDPISGHDNLYWYRRVMGKEIKFLLHFVKESKQDESGMPNNRFLAERTGGTYSTLKVQPAELEDSGVYFCASSQTGGLWIQYFGPGTRLTVT.

The genes are TRBV7-2 and TRBJ2-7; maybe TRBD2 (6 bases). V was shortened by 2 bases and J by 2 bases, with 16 bases between the two germline ends. The length of the CDR3 is 16 residues. CDR1 SGHTA and CDR2 FQGNSA come from the germline V gene. The CDR3: CASSLFGIAETYEQYF. DNA of the CDR3: TGTGCCAGCAGCTTATTTGGGATAGCGGAGACCTACGAGCAGTACTTC.

This chain links TRBV2 with TRBJ2-7; TRBD1 might be the D (5 bases). The CDR3 totals 11 residues. Germline V gene sequence: CDR1 SNHLY, CDR2 FYNNEI. The V end was cut by 5 bases, the J end by 6 bases, with 8 bases between. CDR3 DNA: TGTGCCAGCAGTTTGGGGCCCGAGCAGTACTTC. Residues: CASSLGPEQYF.

The J gene is TRBJ1-5, the V gene TRBV2; D may be TRBD1 (5 bases). This CDR3 spans 16 amino acids. CDR1 and CDR2 from the germline V gene are SNHLY and FYNNEI. V lost 1 base and J lost 2, with 12 bases in between. CDR3 loop: CASSEGSRVGNQPQHF. The CDR3, as DNA: TGTGCCAGCAGTGAAGGGAGCAGGGTGGGCAATCAGCCCCAGCATTTT. Complete variable domain (other parts from reference TRBV2 and TRBJ1-5): EPEVTQTPSHQVTQMGQEVILRCVPISNHLYFYWYRQILGQKVEFLVSFYNNEISEKSEIFDDQFSVERPDGSNFTLKIRSTKLEDSAMYFCASSEGSRVGNQPQHFGDGTRLSIL.

The rearrangement joins TRBV15 to TRBJ1-1; a possible D gene is TRBD1 (6 bases). This CDR3 is 15 amino acids long. The V gene lost 2 bases and the J gene lost 0 bases, with 10 bases spanning the gap. The germline gives CDR1 LNHNV, CDR2 YYDKDF (reference sequence). Written as DNA, the CDR3 is TGTGCCACCAGCAGAACTAGGGGGATGAACACTGAAGCTTTCTTT. It specifies CATSRTRGMNTEAFF.

The chain recombines TRBV5-1 with TRBJ2-7, with TRBD2 matching 7 bases. The CDR3 is 15 residues long. The germline gives CDR1 SGHRS, CDR2 YFSETQ. The V segment lost 4 bases and the J segment 2 bases; nucleotides outside the gene matches: 9. As DNA, the CDR3 is TGCGCCAGCAGCCTGCTAGCGGACGATACCTACGAGCAGTACTTC. Amino acids: CASSLLADDTYEQYF.

This chain connects TRBV6-1 to TRBJ1-5; D gene unclear. V was cut by 1 base and J by 7 bases, with 5 bases left in between. CDR3 length equals 12 residues. From germline, CDR1 is MNHNS and CDR2 SASEGT. CDR3 nucleotides: TGTGCCAGCAGTGAAGACGGGCAGCCCCAGCATTTT. Residues: CASSEDGQPQHF.

The chain employs TRBV7-8 and TRBJ2-7, with D perhaps matching TRBD1 (6 bases). Germline V gene sequence: CDR1 SGHVS, CDR2 FQNEAQ. The V gene lost 1 base and the J gene lost 2 bases, with 12 bases spanning the gap. This CDR3 spans 15 amino acids. The CDR3: CASSLEGDVAYEQYF. The CDR3 bases are TGTGCCAGCAGCTTAGAGGGGGATGTCGCCTACGAGCAGTACTTC. The full variable domain, completed using reference TRBV7-8 and TRBJ2-7, is GAGVSQSPRYKVAKRGQDVALRCDPISGHVSLFWYQQALGQGPEFLTYFQNEAQLDKSGLPSDRFFAERPEGSVSTLKIQRTQQEDSAVYLCASSLEGDVAYEQYFGPGTRLTVT.

The gene calls are TRBV10-1 and TRBJ2-7; TRBD2 matches at 12 bases. V lost 6 bases, J lost 5 bases, and 2 bases stayed unmatched. The CDR3 is made up of 13 amino acids. From germline, CDR1 is WNHNN and CDR2 SYGVQD (reference sequence). CDR3 nucleotides: TGCGCCAGCAGCCGACTAGCGGGAGACGAGCAGTACTTC. Translated: CASSRLAGDEQYF.